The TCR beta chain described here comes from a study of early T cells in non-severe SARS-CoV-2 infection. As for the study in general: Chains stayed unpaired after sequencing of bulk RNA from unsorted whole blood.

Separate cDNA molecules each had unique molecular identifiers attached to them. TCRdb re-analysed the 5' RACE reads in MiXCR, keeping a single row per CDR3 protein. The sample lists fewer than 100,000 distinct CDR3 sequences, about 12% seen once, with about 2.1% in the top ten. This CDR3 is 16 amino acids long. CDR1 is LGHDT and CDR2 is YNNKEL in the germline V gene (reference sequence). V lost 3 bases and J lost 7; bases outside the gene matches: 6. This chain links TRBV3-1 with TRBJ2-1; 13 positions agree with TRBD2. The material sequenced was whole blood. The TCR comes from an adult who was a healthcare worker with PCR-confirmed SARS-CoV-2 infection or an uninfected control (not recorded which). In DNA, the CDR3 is TGTGCCAGCAGCCAGAAACTAGCGGGGGGGCTGAATGAGCAGTTCTTC. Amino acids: CASSQKLAGGLNEQFF.